These T cell receptor beta chains were read from a single sample in a study of neoadjuvant anti-PD-1 for oral cavity cancer. Using immunoSEQ multiplex PCR, the repertoire was profiled, and TCRdb retains in-frame clones only, with some absent. The sample holds fewer than 70,000 clones; roughly 80% are singletons and the top ten take 2.5% to 3%. The sample in question was PBMCs, obtained before nivolumab (anti-PD-1) treatment. The receptors derive from a person aged 35 to 85 with oral cavity squamous cell carcinoma. The conserved cysteine and the conserved F or W are not part of the CDR3 here. A D gene is named only where the DNA matches it firmly.

d_call v_call cdr3_aa
TRBD1 TRBV5-1 ASSGLGQPRTDTQY
NA TRBV6-5 ASRGQSYYGYT
NA TRBV6-5 ASRGAAEDYGYT
NA TRBV19 ASSIRDVASYEQY
NA TRBV28 ASSSPQGTGSPLH
NA TRBV28 ASSFSEVGSPLH
TRBD1 TRBV5-6 ASSWTGDNQPQH
NA TRBV6-5 ASSPGGGPYEQY
NA TRBV4-1 ASSQEPGIWDTEAF
TRBD1 TRBV10-1 ASSETGGDSPLH
TRBD2 TRBV18 ASSVRTSGRNNEQF
TRBD1 TRBV25-1 ASSGLGPRTGNEQF
TRBD1 TRBV6-6 ASSWDSSGNTIY
NA TRBV27 ASSLSGSGNTIY
NA TRBV18 ASSPQASSYEQY
NA TRBV5-6 ASSYPSVSAGYTYEQY
NA TRBV6-1 ASPPGGVNTEAF
NA TRBV16 ASSQSSTLNGYT
TRBD2 TRBV6-6 ASSRLAGGQETQY
NA TRBV6-5 ASGWVGRNEKLF
NA TRBV5-1 ASSLDLGNTGELF
NA TRBV10-3 AIGWEYEQY
NA TRBV5-1 ASSWGRNLNTEAF
NA TRBV28 ASIEGAGYGYT